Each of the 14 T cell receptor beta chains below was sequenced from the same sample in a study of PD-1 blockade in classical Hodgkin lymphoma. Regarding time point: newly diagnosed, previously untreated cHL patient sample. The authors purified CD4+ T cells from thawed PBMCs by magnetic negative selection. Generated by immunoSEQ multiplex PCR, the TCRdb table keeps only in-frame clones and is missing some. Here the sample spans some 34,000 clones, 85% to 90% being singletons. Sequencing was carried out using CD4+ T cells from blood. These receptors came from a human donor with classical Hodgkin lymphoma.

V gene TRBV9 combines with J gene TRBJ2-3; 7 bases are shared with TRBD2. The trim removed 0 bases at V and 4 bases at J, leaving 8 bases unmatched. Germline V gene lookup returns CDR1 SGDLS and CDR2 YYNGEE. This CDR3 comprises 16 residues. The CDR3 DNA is TGTGCCAGCAGCGTAGGGGTAGCGGGCGCGCCAGATACGCAGTATTTT. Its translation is CASSVGVAGAPDTQYF.

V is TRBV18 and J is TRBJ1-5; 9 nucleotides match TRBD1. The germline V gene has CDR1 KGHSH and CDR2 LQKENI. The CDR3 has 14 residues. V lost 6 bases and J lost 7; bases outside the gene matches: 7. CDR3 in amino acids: CASSSTGGDQPQHF. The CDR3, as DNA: TGTGCCAGCTCGTCGACAGGGGGGGACCAGCCCCAGCATTTT.

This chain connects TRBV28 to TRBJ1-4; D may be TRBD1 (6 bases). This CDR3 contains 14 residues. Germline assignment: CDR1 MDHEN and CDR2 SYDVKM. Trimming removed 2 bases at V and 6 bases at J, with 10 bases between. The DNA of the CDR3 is TGTGCCAGCAGTTTAGGGGGCTTAGATGAAAAACTGTTTTTT. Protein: CASSLGGLDEKLFF.

CDR3 loop: CASSLTGSSYARETQYF. The DNA for the CDR3 is TGTGCCAGCAGCTTGACCGGGTCCAGCTACGCCCGGGAGACCCAGTACTTC. V and J are TRBV12-1 and TRBJ2-5; the table names TRBD2, a call not compared with the DNA. TRBV12-1 is a documented pseudogene. The CDR3 totals 17 residues.

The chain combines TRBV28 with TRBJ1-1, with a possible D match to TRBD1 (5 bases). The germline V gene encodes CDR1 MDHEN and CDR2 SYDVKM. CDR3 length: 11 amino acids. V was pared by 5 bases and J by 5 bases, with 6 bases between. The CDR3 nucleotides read TGTGCCAGCAGTCGGGGGACTGAAGCTTTCTTT. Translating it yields CASSRGTEAFF.

CDR3: CSVFPIISGTMNTEAFF. The CDR3 nucleotides are TGCAGCGTTTTCCCTATTATTTCCGGGACCATGAACACTGAAGCTTTCTTT. The chain has TRBV29-1 and TRBJ1-1; tentatively, D is TRBD1 (5 bases). Trimming removed 5 bases at V and 0 bases at J, with 22 bases between. CDR1 SQVTM and CDR2 ANQGSEA come from the germline V gene. The CDR3 length is 17 residues.

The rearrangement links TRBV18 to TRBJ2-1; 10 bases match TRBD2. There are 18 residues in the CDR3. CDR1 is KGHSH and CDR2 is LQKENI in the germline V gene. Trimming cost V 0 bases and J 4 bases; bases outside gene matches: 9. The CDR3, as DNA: TGTGCCAGCTCACCACCCACGGGAGGGACTAGCGTGTACAATGAGCAGTTCTTC. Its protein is CASSPPTGGTSVYNEQFF.

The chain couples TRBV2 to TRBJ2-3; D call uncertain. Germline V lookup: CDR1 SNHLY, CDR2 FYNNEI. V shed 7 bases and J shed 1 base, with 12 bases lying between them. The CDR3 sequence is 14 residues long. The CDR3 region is CASKKGPGTDTQYF. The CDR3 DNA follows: TGTGCCAGCAAGAAAGGACCCGGCACAGATACGCAGTATTTT.

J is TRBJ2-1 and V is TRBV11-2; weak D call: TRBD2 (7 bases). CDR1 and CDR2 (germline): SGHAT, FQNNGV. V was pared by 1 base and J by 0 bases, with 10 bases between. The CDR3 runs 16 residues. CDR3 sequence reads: CASSLGGGRSYNEQFF. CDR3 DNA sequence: TGTGCCAGCAGCTTAGGGGGGGGGCGCTCCTACAATGAGCAGTTCTTC.

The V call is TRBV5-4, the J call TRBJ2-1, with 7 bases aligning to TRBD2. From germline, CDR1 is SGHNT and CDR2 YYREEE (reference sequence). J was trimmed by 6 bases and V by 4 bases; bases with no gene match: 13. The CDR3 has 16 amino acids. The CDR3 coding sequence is TGTGCCAGCAGCCCGGGGGGTGACAGATTTTTCAATGAGCAGTTCTTC. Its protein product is CASSPGGDRFFNEQFF.

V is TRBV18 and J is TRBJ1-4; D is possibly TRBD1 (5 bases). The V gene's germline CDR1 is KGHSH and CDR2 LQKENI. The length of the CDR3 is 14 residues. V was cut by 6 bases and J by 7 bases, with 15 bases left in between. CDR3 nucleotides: TGTGCCAGCTCTTCCGGGCCAGGGAGTGAAAAACTGTTTTTT. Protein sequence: CASSSGPGSEKLFF.

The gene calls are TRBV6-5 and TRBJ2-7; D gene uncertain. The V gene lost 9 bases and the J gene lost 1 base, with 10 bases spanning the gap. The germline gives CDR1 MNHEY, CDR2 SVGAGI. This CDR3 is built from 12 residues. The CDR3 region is CASRRQSYEQYF. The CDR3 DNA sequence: TGTGCCAGTCGCCGGCAGTCCTACGAGCAGTACTTC.

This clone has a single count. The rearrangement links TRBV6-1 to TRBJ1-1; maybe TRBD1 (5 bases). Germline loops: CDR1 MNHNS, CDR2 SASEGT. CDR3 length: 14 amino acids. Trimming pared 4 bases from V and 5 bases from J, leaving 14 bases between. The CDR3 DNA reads TGTGCCAGCAGTGTGACAATAAAGGGGACTGAAGCTTTCTTT. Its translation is CASSVTIKGTEAFF.

CDR3 bases: TGTGCCAGCAGCCGCTCCACAGGGTACACTGAAGCTTTCTTT. This codes for CASSRSTGYTEAFF. V gene TRBV5-4 combines with J gene TRBJ1-1, with D possibly matching TRBD1 (6 bases). V was clipped by 4 bases and J by 3 bases, with 13 bases between them. The CDR3 runs 14 residues. Germline CDR1 and CDR2: SGHNT and YYREEE (reference sequence).